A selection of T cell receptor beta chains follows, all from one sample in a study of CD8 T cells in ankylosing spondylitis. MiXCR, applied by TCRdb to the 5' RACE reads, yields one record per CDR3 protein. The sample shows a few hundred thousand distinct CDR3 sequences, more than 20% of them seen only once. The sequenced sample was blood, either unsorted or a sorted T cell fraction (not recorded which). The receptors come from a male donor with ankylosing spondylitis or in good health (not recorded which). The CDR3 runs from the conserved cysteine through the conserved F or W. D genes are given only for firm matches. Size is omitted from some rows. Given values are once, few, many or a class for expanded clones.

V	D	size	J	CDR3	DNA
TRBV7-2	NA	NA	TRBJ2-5	CASSLKGRETQYF	TGTGCCAGCAGCCTAAAGGGAAGGGAGACCCAGTACTTC
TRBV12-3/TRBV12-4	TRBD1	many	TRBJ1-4	CASSPRQGLYEKLFF	TGTGCCAGCAGTCCACGACAGGGGTTATATGAAAAACTGTTTTTT
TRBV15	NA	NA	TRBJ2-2	CATSRGVSNTGELFF	TGTGCCACCAGCAGAGGTGTCTCGAACACCGGGGAGCTGTTTTTT
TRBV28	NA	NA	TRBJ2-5	CASNPVGGSETQYF	TGTGCCAGCAACCCCGTCGGGGGATCTGAGACCCAGTACTTC
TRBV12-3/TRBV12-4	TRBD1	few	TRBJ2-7	CASSPRQGPGYEQYF	TGTGCCAGCAGTCCCCGACAGGGCCCGGGGTACGAGCAGTACTTC
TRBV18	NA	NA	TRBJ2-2	CASSQNSRDLLQAGELFF	TGTGCCAGCTCCCAGAACTCGAGGGATTTGTTGCAGGCCGGGGAGCTGTTTTTT
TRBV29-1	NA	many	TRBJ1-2	CSVGGDGYTF	TGCAGCGTTGGTGGGGATGGCTACACCTTC
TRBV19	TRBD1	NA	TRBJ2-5	CASSAGTAQETQYF	TGTGCCAGTAGTGCCGGGACAGCCCAAGAGACCCAGTACTTC
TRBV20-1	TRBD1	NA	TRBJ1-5	CSDPSGGLGQPQHF	TGCAGTGACCCTTCAGGGGGACTAGGGCAGCCCCAGCATTTT
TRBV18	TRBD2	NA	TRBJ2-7	CASSPREGYEQYF	TGTGCCAGCTCACCGCGGGAGGGCTACGAGCAGTACTTC
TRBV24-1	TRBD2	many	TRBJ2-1	CATSDSGVYNEQFF	TGTGCCACCAGTGATAGCGGGGTATACAATGAGCAGTTCTTC
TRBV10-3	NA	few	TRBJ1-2	CAISGDMVAYGYTF	TGTGCCATCAGTGGTGACATGGTGGCCTATGGCTACACCTTC
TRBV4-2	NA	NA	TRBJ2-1	CASSQVGPGGRNEQFF	TGTGCCAGCAGCCAAGTAGGGCCAGGGGGGAGGAATGAGCAGTTCTTC
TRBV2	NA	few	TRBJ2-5	CASSSRGSGTQYF	TGTGCCAGCAGCTCCCGCGGGTCGGGGACCCAGTACTTC
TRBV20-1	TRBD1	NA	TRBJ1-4	CSAPKTGVNEKLFF	TGCAGTGCACCAAAGACAGGGGTTAATGAAAAACTGTTTTTT
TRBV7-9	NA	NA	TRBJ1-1	CASSLISGTPAFF	TGTGCCAGCAGCTTAATCTCGGGGACTCCAGCTTTCTTT
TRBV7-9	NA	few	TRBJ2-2	CASSLLRGTGELFF	TGTGCCAGCAGCTTGCTCAGGGGAACCGGGGAGCTGTTTTTT
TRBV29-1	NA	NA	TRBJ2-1	CSATVRVNGEQFF	TGCAGCGCCACCGTGAGGGTTAACGGTGAGCAGTTCTTC
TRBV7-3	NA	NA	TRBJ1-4	CASSPVGGEKLFF	TGTGCCAGCAGCCCGGTTGGTGGCGAAAAACTGTTTTTT
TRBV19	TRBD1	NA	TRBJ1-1	CASSPAWDRVTEAFF	TGTGCCAGTAGTCCGGCGTGGGACAGGGTCACTGAAGCTTTCTTT
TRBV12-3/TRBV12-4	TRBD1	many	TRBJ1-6	CASSGQGAYNSPLHF	TGTGCCAGCAGTGGACAGGGTGCCTATAATTCACCCCTCCACTTT
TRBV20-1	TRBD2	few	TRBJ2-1	CSALRTSGVNEQFF	TGCAGTGCCTTGAGGACTAGCGGGGTCAATGAGCAGTTCTTC
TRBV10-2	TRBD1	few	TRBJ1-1	CASSDWGQGAMDTEAFF	TGCGCCAGCAGTGATTGGGGACAGGGGGCGATGGACACTGAAGCTTTCTTT
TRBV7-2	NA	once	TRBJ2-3	CASSLSGRADTQYF	TGTGCCAGCAGCTTATCGGGCAGGGCAGATACGCAGTATTTT
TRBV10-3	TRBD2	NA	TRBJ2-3	CAISGEGRTDTQYF	TGTGCCATCAGTGGGGAGGGCCGCACAGATACGCAGTATTTT
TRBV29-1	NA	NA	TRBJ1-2	CSTGRDGYTF	TGCAGCACTGGACGGGATGGCTACACCTTC
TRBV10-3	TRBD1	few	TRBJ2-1	CASTQIDRGQPQQFF	TGTGCCAGCACTCAAATCGACAGGGGGCAACCTCAGCAGTTCTTC
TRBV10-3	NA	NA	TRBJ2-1	CAISEAVPNEQFF	TGTGCCATCAGTGAGGCGGTTCCGAATGAGCAGTTCTTC
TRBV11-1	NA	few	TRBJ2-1	CASSPIWGKNEQFF	TGTGCCAGCAGCCCAATCTGGGGTAAGAATGAGCAGTTCTTC
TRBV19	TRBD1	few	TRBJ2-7	CASSTLDRVYEQYF	TGTGCCAGTAGCACCCTCGACAGGGTCTACGAGCAGTACTTC
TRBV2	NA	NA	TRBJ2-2	CAWTRNTGELFF	TGTGCCTGGACAAGGAACACCGGGGAGCTGTTTTTT
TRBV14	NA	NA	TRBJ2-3	CASSPWGAETDTQYF	TGTGCCAGCAGCCCCTGGGGCGCGGAGACAGATACGCAGTATTTT
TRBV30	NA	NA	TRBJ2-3	CAWSTRQRSTDTQYF	TGTGCCTGGAGTACCCGCCAGAGGAGCACAGATACGCAGTATTTT
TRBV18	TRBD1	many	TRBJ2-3	CASSQDRGDTQYF	TGTGCCAGCTCACAAGACAGGGGGGATACGCAGTATTTT
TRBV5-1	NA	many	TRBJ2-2	CASSLAGGLNTGELFF	TGCGCCAGCAGCTTGGCCGGGGGTCTGAACACCGGGGAGCTGTTTTTT
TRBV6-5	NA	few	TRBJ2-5	CASSYSRGMGDQYF	TGTGCCAGCAGTTACTCGAGGGGCATGGGGGACCAGTACTTC
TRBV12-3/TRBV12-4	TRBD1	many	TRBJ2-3	CASSSDRRTDTQYF	TGTGCCAGCAGTTCGGACAGGCGCACAGATACGCAGTATTTT
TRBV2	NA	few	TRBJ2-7	CASSVGPDEQYF	TGTGCCAGCAGTGTTGGACCGGACGAGCAGTACTTC
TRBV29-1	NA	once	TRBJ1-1	CSVEDRAVMNTEAFF	TGCAGCGTTGAAGACAGGGCGGTCATGAACACTGAAGCTTTCTTT
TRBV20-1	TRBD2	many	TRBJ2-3	CSAPLAGGLVWVTDTQYF	TGCAGTGCTCCACTAGCGGGGGGACTAGTTTGGGTCACAGATACGCAGTATTTT
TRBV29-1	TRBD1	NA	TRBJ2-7	CSPGQGGSYEQYF	TGCAGCCCCGGACAGGGGGGATCCTACGAGCAGTACTTC
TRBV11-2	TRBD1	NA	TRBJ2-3	CASSPKGQGVKDTQYF	TGTGCCAGCAGCCCGAAGGGACAGGGTGTCAAAGATACGCAGTATTTT
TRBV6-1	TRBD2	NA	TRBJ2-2	CASSPRLAGGPRGELFF	TGTGCCAGCAGTCCACGACTAGCGGGGGGGCCGAGGGGGGAGCTGTTTTTT
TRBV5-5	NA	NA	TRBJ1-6	CASSPRVGHESPLHF	TGTGCCAGCAGCCCCAGAGTGGGACACGAGTCACCCCTCCACTTT
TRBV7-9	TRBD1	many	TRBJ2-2	CASSLRGLNTGELFF	TGTGCCAGCAGCTTAAGGGGGCTGAACACCGGGGAGCTGTTTTTT
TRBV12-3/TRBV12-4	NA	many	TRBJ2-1	CASSFGSHSYNEQFF	TGTGCCAGCAGTTTTGGGTCGCACTCCTACAATGAGCAGTTCTTC
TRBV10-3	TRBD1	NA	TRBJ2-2	CAISDGDRSSFF	TGTGCCATCAGTGATGGGGACAGGAGTTCCTTTTTT
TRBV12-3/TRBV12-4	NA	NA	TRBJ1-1	CASSERLGGTEAFF	TGTGCCAGCAGTGAGCGGCTAGGGGGAACTGAAGCTTTCTTT
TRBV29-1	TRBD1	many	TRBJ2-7	CSVELLDRGTYEQYF	TGCAGCGTTGAGCTTCTCGACAGGGGTACCTACGAGCAGTACTTC
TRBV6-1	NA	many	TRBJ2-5	CASSEQPAETQYF	TGTGCCAGCAGTGAACAACCCGCGGAGACCCAGTACTTC
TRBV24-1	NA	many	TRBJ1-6	CATSAGSYNSPLHF	TGTGCCACCAGTGCCGGCTCCTATAATTCACCCCTCCACTTT
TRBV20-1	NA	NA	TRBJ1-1	CSATSMNTEAFF	TGCAGTGCTACTTCGATGAACACTGAAGCTTTCTTT
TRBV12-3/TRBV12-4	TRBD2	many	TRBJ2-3	CASIMGLGLTDTQYF	TGTGCCAGCATCATGGGACTAGGCCTCACAGATACGCAGTATTTT
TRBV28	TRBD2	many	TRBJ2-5	CASSFAASGAETQYF	TGTGCCAGCAGTTTTGCTGCTAGCGGGGCAGAGACCCAGTACTTC
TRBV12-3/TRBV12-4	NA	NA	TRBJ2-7	CASSLGGGANYYEQYF	TGTGCCAGCAGCCTTGGTGGGGGGGCCAACTACTACGAGCAGTACTTC
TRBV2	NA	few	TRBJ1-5	CASSDGRNSNQPQHF	TGTGCCAGCAGTGATGGGCGCAATAGCAATCAGCCCCAGCATTTT
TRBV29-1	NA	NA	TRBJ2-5	CSTDSPGVTQYF	TGCAGCACGGACTCCCCGGGAGTGACCCAGTACTTC
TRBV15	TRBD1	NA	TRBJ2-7	CATSRGDSSYEQYF	TGTGCCACCAGCAGAGGGGACAGCTCCTACGAGCAGTACTTC
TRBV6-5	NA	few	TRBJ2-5	CASSYGGTTLPGAQYF	TGTGCCAGCAGTTACGGGGGAACCACCCTCCCAGGGGCCCAGTACTTC
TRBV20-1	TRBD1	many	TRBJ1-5	CSAETGGRRGNQPQHF	TGCAGTGCCGAAACAGGGGGTAGAAGGGGCAATCAGCCCCAGCATTTT